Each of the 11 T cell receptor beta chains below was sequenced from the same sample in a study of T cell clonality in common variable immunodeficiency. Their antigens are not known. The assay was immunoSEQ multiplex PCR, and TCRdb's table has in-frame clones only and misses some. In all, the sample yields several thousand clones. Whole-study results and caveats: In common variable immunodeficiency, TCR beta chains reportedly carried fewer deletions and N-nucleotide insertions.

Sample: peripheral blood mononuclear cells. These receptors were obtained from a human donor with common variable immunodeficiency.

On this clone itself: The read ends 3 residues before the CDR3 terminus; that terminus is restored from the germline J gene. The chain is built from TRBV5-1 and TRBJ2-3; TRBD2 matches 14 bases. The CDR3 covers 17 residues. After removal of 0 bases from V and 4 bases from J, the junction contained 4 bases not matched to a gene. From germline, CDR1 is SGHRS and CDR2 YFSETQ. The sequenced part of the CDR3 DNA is TGCGCCAGCAGCTTGGGACTAGCGGGAGGGTTCTCAGATACG. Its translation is CASSLGLAGGFSDT. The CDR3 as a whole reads CASSLGLAGGFSDTQYF.

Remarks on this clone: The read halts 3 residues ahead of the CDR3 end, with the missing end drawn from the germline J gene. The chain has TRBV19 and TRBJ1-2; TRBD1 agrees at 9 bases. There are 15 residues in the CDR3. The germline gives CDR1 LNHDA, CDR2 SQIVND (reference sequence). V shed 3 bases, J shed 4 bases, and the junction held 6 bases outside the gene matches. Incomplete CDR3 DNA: TGTGCCAGTAGTATCCCGGGACAGGGCCTCTATGGC. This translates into CASSIPGQGLYG. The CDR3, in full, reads CASSIPGQGLYGYTF.

CDR3 DNA (partial): TGTGCCAGCAGCTTAAGGGGTCAGCCC. The encoded protein is CASSLRGQP. The entire CDR3 protein is CASSLRGQPQHF. The V and J genes are TRBV7-2 and TRBJ1-5; tentatively, D is TRBD1 (5 bases). The sequenced fragment ends 3 residues before the CDR3 boundary, so the rest is inferred from the germline J gene. Germline V gene lookup returns CDR1 SGHTA and CDR2 FQGNSA. V was trimmed by 2 bases and J by 6 bases, leaving 5 bases between them. This CDR3 is built from 12 residues.

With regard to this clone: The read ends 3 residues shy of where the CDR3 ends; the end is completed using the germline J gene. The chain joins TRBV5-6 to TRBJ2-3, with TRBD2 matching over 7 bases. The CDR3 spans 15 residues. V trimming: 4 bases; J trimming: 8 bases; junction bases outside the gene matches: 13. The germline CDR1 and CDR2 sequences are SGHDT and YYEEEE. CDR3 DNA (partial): TGTGCCAGCAGCGTTGGACGGGGGGATGGGGGTACG. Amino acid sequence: CASSVGRGDGGT. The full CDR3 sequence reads CASSVGRGDGGTQYF.

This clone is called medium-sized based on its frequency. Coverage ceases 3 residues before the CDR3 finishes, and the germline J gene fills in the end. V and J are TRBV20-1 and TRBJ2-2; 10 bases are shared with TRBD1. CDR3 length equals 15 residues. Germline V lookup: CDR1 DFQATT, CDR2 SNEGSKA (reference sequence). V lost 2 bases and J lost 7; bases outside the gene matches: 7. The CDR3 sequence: CSARRRDRGIGELFF. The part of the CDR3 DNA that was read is TGCAGTGCTAGACGGCGGGACAGGGGAATCGGGGAG.

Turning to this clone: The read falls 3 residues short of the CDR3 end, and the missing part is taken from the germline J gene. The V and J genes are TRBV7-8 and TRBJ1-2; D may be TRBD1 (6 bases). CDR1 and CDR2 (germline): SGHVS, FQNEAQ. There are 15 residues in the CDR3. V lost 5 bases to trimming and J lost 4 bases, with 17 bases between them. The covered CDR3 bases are TGTGCCAGCAGCCCAGACAGGTCTCCTTCCTATGGC. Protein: CASSPDRSPSYG. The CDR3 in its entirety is CASSPDRSPSYGYTF.

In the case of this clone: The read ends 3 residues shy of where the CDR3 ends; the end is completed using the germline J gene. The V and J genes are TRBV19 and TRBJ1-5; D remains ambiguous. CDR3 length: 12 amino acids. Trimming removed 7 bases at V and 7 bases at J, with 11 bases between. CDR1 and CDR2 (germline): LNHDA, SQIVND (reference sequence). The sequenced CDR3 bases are TGTGCCAGTAAAAGGGTTGGGCAGCCC. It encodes CASKRVGQP. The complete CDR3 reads CASKRVGQPQHF.

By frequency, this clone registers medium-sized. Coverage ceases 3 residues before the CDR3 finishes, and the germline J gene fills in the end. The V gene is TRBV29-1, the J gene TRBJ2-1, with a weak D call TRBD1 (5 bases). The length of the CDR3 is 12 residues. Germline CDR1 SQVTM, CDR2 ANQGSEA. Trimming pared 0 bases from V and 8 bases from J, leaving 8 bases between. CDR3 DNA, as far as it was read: TGCAGCGTTGAAGATGAAGGGGATGAG. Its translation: CSVEDEGDE. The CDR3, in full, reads CSVEDEGDEQFF.

The DNA read from the CDR3 is TGTGCCAGCAGTGATCAGGGCCGAGAGACC. Its protein is CASSDQGRET. The CDR3, in full, reads CASSDQGRETQYF. This sequence joins TRBV6-1 and TRBJ2-5, with a tentative D call TRBD1 (5 bases). The observed sequence ends 3 residues before the CDR3 terminus, with the missing tail filled in from the germline J gene. The CDR3 contains 13 residues. V was cut by 3 bases and J by 4 bases, with 9 bases left in between. CDR1 is MNHNS and CDR2 is SASEGT in the germline V gene.

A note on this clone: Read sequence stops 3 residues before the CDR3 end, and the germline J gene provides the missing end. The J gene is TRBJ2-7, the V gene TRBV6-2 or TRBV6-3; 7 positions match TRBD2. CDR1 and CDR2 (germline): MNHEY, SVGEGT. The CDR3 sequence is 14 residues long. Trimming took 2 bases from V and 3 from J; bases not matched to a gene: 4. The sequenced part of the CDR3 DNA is TGTGCCAGCAGTTACCGCGGGGGTTTCTACGAG. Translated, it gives CASSYRGGFYE. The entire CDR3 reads CASSYRGGFYEQYF.

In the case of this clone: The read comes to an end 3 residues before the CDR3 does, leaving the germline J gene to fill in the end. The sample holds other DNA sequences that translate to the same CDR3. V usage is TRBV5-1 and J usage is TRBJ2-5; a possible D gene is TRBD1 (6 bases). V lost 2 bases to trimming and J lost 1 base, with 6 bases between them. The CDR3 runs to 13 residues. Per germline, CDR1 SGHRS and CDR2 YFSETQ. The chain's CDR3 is CASSLQGQETQYF. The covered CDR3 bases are TGCGCCAGCAGCTTACAGGGCCAAGAGACC.